One and the same sample provided the 28 T cell receptor beta chains below, sequenced in a study of cytotoxic CD8 clonotypes in ibrutinib-treated CLL. Using immunoSEQ multiplex PCR, the repertoire was profiled, and TCRdb retains in-frame clones only, with some absent. The table has some 200,000 clones, roughly 77% seen once. This material consisted of PBMCs, taken after 12 months of ibrutinib treatment. These receptors were obtained from a human donor with chronic lymphocytic leukemia.

The rearrangement links TRBV7-2 to TRBJ1-5, with no clear D. CDR1 and CDR2 (germline): SGHTA, FQGNSA. Trimming stripped 3 bases from V and 4 bases from J, with 10 bases between. The CDR3 contains 14 residues. The CDR3 DNA is TGTGCCAGCAGCTTGCGGGCTCTTAATCAGCCCCAGCATTTT. Protein sequence: CASSLRALNQPQHF.

This sequence joins TRBV18 and TRBJ2-3, with a weak D call TRBD1 (5 bases). Trimming removed 2 bases from V and 3 bases from J, with 12 bases in between. This CDR3 comprises 15 residues. The V gene's germline CDR1 is KGHSH and CDR2 LQKENI. CDR3 DNA: TGTGCCAGCTCACCAGGACGGACACAAACAGATACGCAGTATTTT. It translates to CASSPGRTQTDTQYF.

The chain combines TRBV30 with TRBJ2-7; 10 nucleotides agree with TRBD1. The CDR3 totals 15 residues. The V gene end was trimmed by 0 bases and the J gene end by 1 base; junction bases not matched to a gene: 3. From germline, CDR1 is GTSNPN and CDR2 SVGIG (reference sequence). Here the CDR3 DNA reads TGTGCCTGGAGTGTAAGGGACAGGGGATCCTACGAGCAGTACTTC. Residues: CAWSVRDRGSYEQYF.

The gene calls are TRBV18 and TRBJ1-3; 7 positions agree with TRBD1. V shed 3 bases, J shed 2 bases, and the junction held 1 base outside the gene matches. The CDR3 loop spans 14 amino acids. CDR1 KGHSH and CDR2 LQKENI come from the germline V gene. DNA of the CDR3: TGTGCCAGCTCACCCGGGACAGCTGGAAACACCATATATTTT. It yields the protein CASSPGTAGNTIYF.

This clone was recorded a few times. The chain combines TRBV9 with TRBJ2-1; 7 bases align to TRBD1. J gave up 8 bases and V 4 bases, and 9 bases lay outside the gene matches. CDR3 length: 14 amino acids. The germline V gene encodes CDR1 SGDLS and CDR2 YYNGEE. This CDR3 is CASSPGGAPDEQFF. Written as DNA, the CDR3 is TGTGCCAGCAGCCCAGGGGGAGCGCCCGATGAGCAGTTCTTC.

V and J are TRBV9 and TRBJ2-7; D perhaps matches TRBD2 (6 bases). The CDR3 has 14 residues. Trimming took off 4 bases at V and 6 bases at J, with 17 bases between the two ends. CDR1 and CDR2 from the germline V gene are SGDLS and YYNGEE. The DNA for the CDR3 is TGTGCCAGCAGCCCTCGACTAGTCAGCCGCGAGCAGTACTTC. Amino acid sequence: CASSPRLVSREQYF.

This rearrangement joins TRBV5-8 to TRBJ2-7, with D perhaps matching TRBD1 (5 bases). V was trimmed by 5 bases and J by 3 bases, leaving 12 bases between them. Germline CDR1 and CDR2: SGHTS and YDEGEE. There are 13 residues in the CDR3. The chain's CDR3 is CASRPGGHYEQYF. CDR3 coding DNA: TGTGCCAGCAGGCCGGGCGGACACTACGAGCAGTACTTC.

The chain carries TRBV6-5 and TRBJ2-3; 7 positions match TRBD1. V lost 8 bases to trimming and J lost 4 bases; unmatched junction nucleotides: 9. The CDR3 extends over 14 amino acids. Germline CDR1 MNHEY, CDR2 SVGAGI. CDR3 protein: CASANPGTADTQYF. The CDR3 DNA follows: TGTGCCAGCGCCAACCCCGGGACAGCAGATACGCAGTATTTT.

Notes on this clone: This specimen includes other DNA sequences encoding the same CDR3. The rearrangement uses TRBV29-1 and TRBJ2-1; D is undetermined. The CDR3 is 10 residues long. CDR1 is SQVTM and CDR2 is ANQGSEA in the germline V gene. The germline V and J ends were trimmed by 4 bases and 7 bases, with 5 bases remaining between them. The CDR3 loop is CSVGYNEQFF. Written as DNA, the CDR3 is TGCAGCGTTGGCTATAATGAGCAGTTCTTC.

The rearrangement uses TRBV6-5 and TRBJ1-2; 9 bases map to TRBD1. The germline gives CDR1 MNHEY, CDR2 SVGAGI. The CDR3 runs 14 residues. The trim removed 6 bases at V and 1 base at J, leaving 3 bases unmatched. The CDR3 here is CASSRQGVNYGYTF. DNA for the CDR3: TGTGCCAGCAGCCGACAGGGGGTTAACTATGGCTACACCTTC.

The chain combines TRBV16 with TRBJ1-1; 8 nucleotides match TRBD1. Per the germline V gene, CDR1 is KGHSY and CDR2 is FQNENV. The trim removed 3 bases at V and 4 bases at J, leaving 1 base unmatched. The length of the CDR3 is 13 residues. CDR3 sequence reads: CASSQDRATEAFF. DNA of the CDR3: TGTGCCAGCAGCCAGGACAGGGCCACTGAAGCTTTCTTT. The variable domain in full, with the rest retrieved from reference TRBV16 and TRBJ1-1, is GEEVAQTPKHLVRGEGQKAKLYCAPIKGHSYVFWYQQVLKNEFKFLISFQNENVFDETGMPKERFSAKCLPNSPCSLEIQATKLEDSAVYFCASSQDRATEAFFGQGTRLTVV.

The chain links TRBV2 to TRBJ2-1; D perhaps matches TRBD2 (6 bases). Looked up from germline, CDR1 is SNHLY and CDR2 is FYNNEI. This CDR3 has 15 amino acids. V lost 7 bases and J lost 2, with 15 bases in between. CDR3 in amino acids: CASKEYRETYNEQFF. CDR3 DNA: TGTGCCAGCAAAGAATACCGGGAGACCTACAATGAGCAGTTCTTC.

This clone was recorded once. The chain recombines TRBV28 with TRBJ2-1; possibly TRBD1 or TRBD2 for D (5 bases each). V lost 8 bases and J 8 bases, leaving 22 bases between the germline ends. Germline CDR1 and CDR2: MDHEN and SYDVKM. The CDR3 sequence is 15 residues long. The CDR3 coding sequence is TGTGCCAGCGTCCCCTCCGGGACCCCAGCGGATGAGCAGTTCTTC. Translated: CASVPSGTPADEQFF.

The rearrangement uses TRBV30 and TRBJ1-1, with no clear D. CDR1 GTSNPN and CDR2 SVGIG come from the germline V gene (reference sequence). The CDR3 spans 12 residues. Between the trimmed V and J ends, which lost 8 bases and 2 bases, there was a span of 12 bases. The CDR3 sequence is CAREYLNTEAFF. In DNA, the CDR3 is TGTGCCCGGGAGTACCTAAACACTGAAGCTTTCTTT.

The chain is built from TRBV14 and TRBJ2-2; D call uncertain. The ends were cut back, 4 bases at V and 7 bases at J, with 10 bases in the middle. CDR3 size: 13 residues. Per the germline V gene, CDR1 is SGHDN and CDR2 is FVKESK. The CDR3 spells CASSPRLGGELFF. Written as DNA, the CDR3 is TGTGCCAGCAGCCCCCGACTGGGCGGGGAGCTGTTTTTT.

The rearrangement uses TRBV27 and TRBJ2-7, with a possible D match to TRBD1 (5 bases). V lost 5 bases to trimming and J lost 2 bases, with 13 bases between them. The CDR3 loop spans 14 amino acids. Germline CDR1 reads MNHEY; CDR2 reads SMNVEV (reference sequence). The CDR3 protein is CASSRSRATYEQYF. CDR3 nucleotides: TGTGCCAGCAGTCGGTCCAGGGCTACCTACGAGCAGTACTTC.

The chain carries TRBV5-4 and TRBJ2-3; TRBD1 is a possible D gene (6 bases). The germline V gene encodes CDR1 SGHNT and CDR2 YYREEE (reference sequence). The CDR3 loop spans 14 amino acids. Trimming took 4 bases from V and 2 from J, leaving 11 bases between them. The CDR3 DNA sequence: TGTGCCAGCAGCGCGGACAGAGCCACAGATACGCAGTATTTT. Its translation is CASSADRATDTQYF.

This chain links TRBV30 with TRBJ2-2; 9 bases map to TRBD1. The germline V gene has CDR1 GTSNPN and CDR2 SVGIG (reference sequence). Trimming cost V 8 bases and J 5 bases; bases outside gene matches: 6. This CDR3 has 13 amino acids. The CDR3 here is CAAQGAGTGELFF. The CDR3 DNA sequence: TGTGCCGCACAGGGGGCGGGGACCGGGGAGCTGTTTTTT.

The chain has TRBV2 and TRBJ1-5, with D maybe TRBD1 (6 bases). Germline loops: CDR1 SNHLY, CDR2 FYNNEI. V was cut by 5 bases and J by 1 base, with 15 bases left in between. The CDR3 runs 16 residues. CDR3 DNA: TGTGCCAGCAGTCCAATTACAGGGTTAAGCAATCAGCCCCAGCATTTT. It codes for CASSPITGLSNQPQHF.

This chain joins TRBV30 and TRBJ1-1; D may be TRBD1 (6 bases). The germline V gene encodes CDR1 GTSNPN and CDR2 SVGIG (reference sequence). V was pared by 2 bases and J by 1 base, with 8 bases between. The CDR3 consists of 13 residues. The CDR3 region is CAWSMDRNTEAFF. The CDR3 DNA reads TGTGCCTGGAGTATGGACAGGAACACTGAAGCTTTCTTT.

V gene TRBV12-5 combines with J gene TRBJ1-1; TRBD1 aligns across 8 bases. The germline V gene encodes CDR1 LGHNT and CDR2 FRNRAP. This CDR3 is 15 amino acids long. Unmatched junction bases numbered 6, after V lost 3 bases and J lost 3 bases. CDR3 protein: CASGFRTGLHTEAFF. The CDR3, as DNA: TGTGCTAGTGGTTTCAGGACAGGGTTGCACACTGAAGCTTTCTTT.

The genes are TRBV19 and TRBJ2-2, with a tentative D call TRBD2 (6 bases). The CDR3 extends over 15 amino acids. Trimming took off 9 bases at V and 4 bases at J, with 18 bases between the two ends. Germline V CDR1 and CDR2: LNHDA, SQIVND (reference sequence). DNA of the CDR3: TGTGCCAGGGAACGGAGACTAGGCGGCACCGGGGAGCTGTTTTTT. Residues: CARERRLGGTGELFF. Drawing the rest from reference TRBV19 and TRBJ2-2, the complete variable domain is DGGITQSPKYLFRKEGQNVTLSCEQNLNHDAMYWYRQDPGQGLRLIYYSQIVNDFQKGDIAEGYSVSREKKESFPLTVTSAQKNPTAFYLCARERRLGGTGELFFGEGSRLTVL.

The genes are TRBV16 and TRBJ1-2, with 9 positions matching TRBD1. Germline CDR1 KGHSY, CDR2 FQNENV. The CDR3 is 14 amino acids. V dropped 2 bases and J dropped 7; count of bases not matched to a gene: 5. The CDR3 nucleotides read TGTGCCAGCAGCCAAATCAGACAGGGGGTTGGCTACACCTTC. Translated, it gives CASSQIRQGVGYTF.

This chain links TRBV7-2 with TRBJ1-1; no clear D gene. Germline assignment: CDR1 SGHTA and CDR2 FQGNSA. The V and J ends lost 6 bases and 1 base respectively, with 12 bases between them. The CDR3 totals 14 residues. CDR3: CASSVTGRNTEAFF. The CDR3 nucleotides are TGTGCCAGCAGTGTTACGGGCCGGAACACTGAAGCTTTCTTT.

V gene TRBV19 combines with J gene TRBJ1-6; D possibly corresponds to TRBD1 (6 bases). Germline V gene sequence: CDR1 LNHDA, CDR2 SQIVND (reference sequence). The CDR3 loop spans 16 amino acids. The V end lost 7 bases, the J end lost 2 bases, and 15 bases lay between the germline ends. The CDR3 DNA sequence: TGTGCCAGTATGGGGGGCAGGGTCCCCTATAATTCACCCCTCCACTTT. It codes for CASMGGRVPYNSPLHF.

The rearrangement uses TRBV7-8 and TRBJ2-5; 7 nucleotides line up with TRBD2. The CDR3 runs 18 residues. The germline V gene encodes CDR1 SGHVS and CDR2 FQNEAQ. Unmatched junction bases numbered 17, after V lost 3 bases and J lost 4 bases. The CDR3 is CASSLRLAGPQVRETQYF. For the CDR3, the DNA is TGTGCCAGCAGCTTGAGGTTAGCGGGCCCTCAGGTGCGAGAGACCCAGTACTTC. Looking up the rest from reference TRBV7-8 and TRBJ2-5 gives the full variable domain: GAGVSQSPRYKVAKRGQDVALRCDPISGHVSLFWYQQALGQGPEFLTYFQNEAQLDKSGLPSDRFFAERPEGSVSTLKIQRTQQEDSAVYLCASSLRLAGPQVRETQYFGPGTRLLVL.

The chain couples TRBV23-1 to TRBJ2-3, with unresolved D. TRBV23-1 is reported as an ORF; its role is uncertain. Trimming removed 5 bases at V and 5 bases at J, with 23 bases between. CDR3 length: 17 amino acids. The CDR3, as DNA: TGCGCCAGCAGTAGACTCGCCCGAGACACGCTAGAAGATACGCAGTATTTT. Translation: CASSRLARDTLEDTQYF.

The J gene is TRBJ1-2, the V gene TRBV9; D may be TRBD1 (6 bases). The germline V gene encodes CDR1 SGDLS and CDR2 YYNGEE. V shed 4 bases and J shed 1 base, with 17 bases lying between them. The CDR3 loop spans 16 amino acids. The CDR3 DNA reads as TGTGCCAGCAGCTCCCAGGGGTCTACTTTTAACTATGGCTACACCTTC. Its protein product is CASSSQGSTFNYGYTF.